This TCR beta chain is from a study of PD-1 blockade in classical Hodgkin lymphoma. At the level of the study: Once every 2 weeks, patients received intravenous nivolumab at 3 mg/kg. Study-level results: While CD8+ TCR diversity did not rise significantly by C4D1, CD4+ TCR diversity did. Anyone who began nivolumab under 1 year after ASCT was excluded. Baseline diversity resembling that of newly diagnosed patients was seen in complete responders.

In the case of this clone: Its antigen is undetermined.

Each patient's relapse followed autologous stem cell transplantation, and brentuximab vedotin exposure varied. Profiled with immunoSEQ multiplex PCR; TCRdb holds only in-frame clones, not every one. The sample carries some 90,000 clones, around nine tenths recorded once. The receptor comes from a human donor with classical Hodgkin lymphoma. The specimen was peripheral blood mononuclear cells (PBMCs), collected before the second cycle of nivolumab.

The CDR3 DNA reads as TGTGCCAGCAGCGTAGTAGGGACAGGGTATGGCTACACCTTC. It codes for CASSVVGTGYGYTF. V is TRBV9 and J is TRBJ1-2, with 9 nucleotides matching TRBD1. V was clipped by 0 bases and J by 5 bases; unmatched bases: 2. This CDR3 comprises 14 residues. Germline CDR1 is SGDLS and CDR2 is YYNGEE.